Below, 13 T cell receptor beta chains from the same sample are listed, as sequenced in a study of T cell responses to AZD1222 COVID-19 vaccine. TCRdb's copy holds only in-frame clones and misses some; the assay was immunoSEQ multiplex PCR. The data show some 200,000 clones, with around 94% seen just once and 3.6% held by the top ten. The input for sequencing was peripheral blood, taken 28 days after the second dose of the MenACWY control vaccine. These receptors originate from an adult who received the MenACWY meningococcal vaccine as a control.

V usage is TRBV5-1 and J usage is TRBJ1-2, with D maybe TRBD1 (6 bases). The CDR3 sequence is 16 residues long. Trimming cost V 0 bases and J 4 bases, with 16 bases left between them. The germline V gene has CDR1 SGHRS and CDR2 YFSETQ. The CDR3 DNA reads TGCGCCAGCAGCTTGGGACAGGCCCCTATTCTCTATGGCTACACCTTC. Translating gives CASSLGQAPILYGYTF.

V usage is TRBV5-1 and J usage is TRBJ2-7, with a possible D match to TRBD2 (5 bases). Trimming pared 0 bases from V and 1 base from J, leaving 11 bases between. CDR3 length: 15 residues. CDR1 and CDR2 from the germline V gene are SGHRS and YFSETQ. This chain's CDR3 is CASSLGWGDSYEQYF. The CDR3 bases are TGCGCCAGCAGCTTGGGTTGGGGAGATTCCTACGAGCAGTACTTC.

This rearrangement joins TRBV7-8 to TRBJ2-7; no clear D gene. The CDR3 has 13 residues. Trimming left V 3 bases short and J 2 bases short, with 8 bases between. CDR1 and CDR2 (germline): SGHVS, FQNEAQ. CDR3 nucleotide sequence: TGTGCCAGCAGCTTCTCCGTGGCCTACGAGCAGTACTTC. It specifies CASSFSVAYEQYF.

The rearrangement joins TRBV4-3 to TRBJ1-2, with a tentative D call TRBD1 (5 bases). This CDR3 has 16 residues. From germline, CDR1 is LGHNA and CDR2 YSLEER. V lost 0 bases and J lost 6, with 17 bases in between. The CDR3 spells CASSQDLGRVGDGYTF. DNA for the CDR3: TGCGCCAGCAGCCAAGATCTCGGCAGGGTGGGCGATGGCTACACCTTC.

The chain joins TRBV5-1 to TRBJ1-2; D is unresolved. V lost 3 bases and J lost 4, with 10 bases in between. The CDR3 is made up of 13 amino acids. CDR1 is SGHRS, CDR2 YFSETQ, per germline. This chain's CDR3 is CASSSTDTYGYTF. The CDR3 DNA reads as TGCGCCAGCAGCTCCACTGACACCTATGGCTACACCTTC.

The CDR3 spells CAWTPRHSYSNQPQHF. In DNA, the CDR3 is TGTGCCTGGACCCCGCGGCATTCTTATAGCAATCAGCCCCAGCATTTT. The chain joins TRBV30 to TRBJ1-5; D gene ambiguous. Germline V gives CDR1 GTSNPN, CDR2 SVGIG (reference sequence). The V and J ends lost 4 bases and 0 bases respectively, with 16 bases between them. This CDR3 is 16 amino acids long.

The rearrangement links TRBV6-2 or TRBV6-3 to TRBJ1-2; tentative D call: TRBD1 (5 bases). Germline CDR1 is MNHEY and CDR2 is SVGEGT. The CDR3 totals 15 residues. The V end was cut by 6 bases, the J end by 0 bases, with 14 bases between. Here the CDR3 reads CASSFTRDPNYGYTF. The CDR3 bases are TGTGCCAGCAGCTTTACGAGGGACCCTAACTATGGCTACACCTTC.

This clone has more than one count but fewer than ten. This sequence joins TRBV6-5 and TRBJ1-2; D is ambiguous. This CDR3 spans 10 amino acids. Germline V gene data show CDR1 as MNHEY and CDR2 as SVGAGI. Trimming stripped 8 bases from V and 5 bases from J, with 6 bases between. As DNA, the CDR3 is TGTGCCAGCGGTCTTTATGGCTACACCTTC. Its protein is CASGLYGYTF.

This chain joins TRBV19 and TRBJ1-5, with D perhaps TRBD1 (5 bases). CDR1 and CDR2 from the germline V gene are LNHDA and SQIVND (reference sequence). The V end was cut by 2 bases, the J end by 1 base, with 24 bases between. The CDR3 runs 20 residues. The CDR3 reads CASSIWASGGLSASNQPQHF. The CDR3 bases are TGTGCCAGTAGTATATGGGCATCCGGGGGTCTTTCCGCGAGCAATCAGCCCCAGCATTTT. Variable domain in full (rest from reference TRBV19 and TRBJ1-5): DGGITQSPKYLFRKEGQNVTLSCEQNLNHDAMYWYRQDPGQGLRLIYYSQIVNDFQKGDIAEGYSVSREKKESFPLTVTSAQKNPTAFYLCASSIWASGGLSASNQPQHFGDGTRLSIL.

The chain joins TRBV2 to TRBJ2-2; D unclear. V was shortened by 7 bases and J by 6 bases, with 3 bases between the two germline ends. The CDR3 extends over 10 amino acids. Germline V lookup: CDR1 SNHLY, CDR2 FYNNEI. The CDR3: CASKPGELFF. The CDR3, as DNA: TGTGCCAGCAAACCCGGGGAGCTGTTTTTT. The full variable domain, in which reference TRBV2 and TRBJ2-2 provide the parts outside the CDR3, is EPEVTQTPSHQVTQMGQEVILRCVPISNHLYFYWYRQILGQKVEFLVSFYNNEISEKSEIFDDQFSVERPDGSNFTLKIRSTKLEDSAMYFCASKPGELFFGEGSRLTVL.

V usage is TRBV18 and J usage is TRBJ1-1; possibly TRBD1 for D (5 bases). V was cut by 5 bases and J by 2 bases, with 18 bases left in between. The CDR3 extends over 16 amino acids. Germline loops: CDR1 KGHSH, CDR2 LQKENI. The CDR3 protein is CASSAPGTRANTEAFF. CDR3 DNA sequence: TGTGCCAGCTCAGCCCCCGGGACTCGTGCTAACACTGAAGCTTTCTTT.

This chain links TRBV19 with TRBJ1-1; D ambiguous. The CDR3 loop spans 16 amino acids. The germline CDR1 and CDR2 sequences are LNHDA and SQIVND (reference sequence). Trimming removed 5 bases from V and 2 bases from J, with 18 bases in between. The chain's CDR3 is CASSQPRSGGNTEAFF. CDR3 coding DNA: TGTGCCAGTAGTCAACCCCGAAGTGGCGGAAACACTGAAGCTTTCTTT.

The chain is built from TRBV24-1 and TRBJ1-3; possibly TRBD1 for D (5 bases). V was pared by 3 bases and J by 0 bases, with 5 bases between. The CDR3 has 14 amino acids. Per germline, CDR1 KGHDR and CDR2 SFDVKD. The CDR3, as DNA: TGTGCCACCAGTGATGACAGCTCTGGAAACACCATATATTTT. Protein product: CATSDDSSGNTIYF.